This TCR beta chain was sequenced during a study of blood T cell repertoires in COVID-19. Study background: The cDNA or gDNA used as material had been derived from T cells, B-cell-depleted T cells, or PBMCs.

Here immunoSEQ multiplex PCR was the method, and the copy in TCRdb shows in-frame clones only, minus some. The sample lists about 210,000 clones; roughly 91% were seen once. In germline, CDR1 is MNHEY, CDR2 SMNVEV (reference sequence). This CDR3 is built from 18 residues. V was pared by 3 bases and J by 6 bases, with 15 bases of the junction left unmatched. Recruitment covered 20 to 25 US areas and drew participants whose ages spanned roughly 18 to 95 years. Participants were placed into cohorts based on the clinical history they reported. The chain couples TRBV27 to TRBJ2-1; 9 positions match TRBD1. The sequencing sample was made of PBMCs or T cells enriched from blood (not recorded which). The TCR was taken from a man aged 30 to 45 in a cohort exposed to, infected with or recovered from COVID-19 (not recorded which). The CDR3, as DNA: TGTGCCAGCAGTTTCCTCGGCTTGCCGGGACAGGGTTCCAATGAGCAGTTCTTC. It specifies CASSFLGLPGQGSNEQFF.